One and the same sample provided the 19 T cell receptor beta chains below, sequenced in a study of T cell changes during pregnancy in multiple sclerosis. The method was immunoSEQ multiplex PCR; TCRdb's version includes in-frame clones alone and lacks a portion of them. Of under 80,000 clones in the sample, around 90% were seen once. The material sequenced was peripheral blood, taken in the first trimester of pregnancy. These receptor sequences come from a female donor with multiple sclerosis, enrolled in a pregnancy study.

The chain recombines TRBV18 with TRBJ2-3, with 15 nucleotides matching TRBD2. CDR1 and CDR2 from the germline V gene are KGHSH and LQKENI. The CDR3 is 16 residues long. V dropped 7 bases and J dropped 3; count of bases not matched to a gene: 5. CDR3 sequence reads: CASFPGLAGGTDTQYF. The CDR3 nucleotides read TGTGCCAGCTTCCCGGGACTAGCGGGAGGAACAGATACGCAGTATTTT.

The gene calls are TRBV4-2 and TRBJ2-6, with a weak D call TRBD1 (7 bases). Germline CDR1 and CDR2: LGHNA and YNFKEQ. The CDR3 is made up of 21 amino acids. V gave up 4 bases and J gave up 0 bases, with 25 bases separating them. CDR3 DNA: TGTGCCAGCAGCCCAAGGCCCCCCGGGGGACAGTCTTTCTCTGGGGCCAACGTCCTGACTTTC. Amino acid sequence: CASSPRPPGGQSFSGANVLTF.

This clone was observed a handful of times. V usage is TRBV6-5 and J usage is TRBJ1-3; possibly TRBD1 for D (6 bases). Germline assignment: CDR1 MNHEY and CDR2 SVGAGI. Trimming took off 2 bases at V and 2 bases at J, with 7 bases between the two ends. This CDR3 region has 14 residues. The chain's CDR3 is CASSYQGTGNTIYF. In DNA, the CDR3 is TGTGCCAGCAGTTACCAGGGGACTGGAAACACCATATATTTT.

This sequence joins TRBV5-6 and TRBJ2-1, with 9 bases that match TRBD1. The CDR3 has 16 residues. The germline gives CDR1 SGHDT, CDR2 YYEEEE. Unmatched junction bases numbered 13, after V lost 5 bases and J lost 7 bases. The CDR3 DNA sequence: TGTGCCAGCAGTCCTCTAAGACAGGGGGGCTGGAATGAGCAGTTCTTC. Translating gives CASSPLRQGGWNEQFF. Together with reference TRBV5-6 and TRBJ2-1, the CDR3 gives the full variable domain: DAGVTQSPTHLIKTRGQQVTLRCSPKSGHDTVSWYQQALGQGPQFIFQYYEEEERQRGNFPDRFSGHQFPNYSSELNVNALLLGDSALYLCASSPLRQGGWNEQFFGPGTRLTVL.

This sequence joins TRBV30 and TRBJ2-2; 7 nucleotides align to TRBD2. From germline, CDR1 is GTSNPN and CDR2 SVGIG (reference sequence). V lost 3 bases and J lost 3; bases outside the gene matches: 4. CDR3 length: 14 residues. Here the CDR3 DNA reads TGTGCCTGGAGGGATCTAGCGGACACCGGGGAGCTGTTTTTT. Translating it yields CAWRDLADTGELFF. Full variable domain (remainder filled in from reference TRBV30 and TRBJ2-2): SQTIHQWPATLVQPVGSPLSLECTVEGTSNPNLYWYRQAAGRGLQLLFYSVGIGQISSEVPQNLSASRPQDRQFILSSKKLLLSDSGFYLCAWRDLADTGELFFGEGSRLTVL.

The count of this clone is one. The rearrangement joins TRBV18 to TRBJ1-5; 12 bases map to TRBD1. J lost 4 bases, V lost 3 bases, and 16 bases had no gene match. The CDR3 covers 20 residues. Germline loops: CDR1 KGHSH, CDR2 LQKENI. The DNA for the CDR3 is TGTGCCAGCTCACCCTTCGCGGGACAGGGGGCGAGGGATGGAAATCAGCCCCAGCATTTT. It is translated as CASSPFAGQGARDGNQPQHF. Complete variable domain (other parts from reference TRBV18 and TRBJ1-5): NAGVMQNPRHLVRRRGQEARLRCSPMKGHSHVYWYRQLPEEGLKFMVYLQKENIIDESGMPKERFSAEFPKEGPSILRIQQVVRGDSAAYFCASSPFAGQGARDGNQPQHFGDGTRLSIL.

The rearrangement uses TRBV10-3 and TRBJ1-2, with a weak D call TRBD1 (6 bases). Trimming cost V 3 bases and J 8 bases, with 16 bases left between them. The CDR3 totals 14 residues. Germline CDR1 and CDR2: ENHRY and SYGVKD. CDR3 sequence: CAISEPGGGPGYTF. The CDR3 DNA is TGTGCCATCAGTGAACCGGGGGGCGGTCCAGGCTACACCTTC.

V usage is TRBV7-2 and J usage is TRBJ2-7, with 7 bases fitting TRBD1. Looked up from germline, CDR1 is SGHTA and CDR2 is FQGNSA. The junction had 5 bases not matched to a gene; V was cut back by 1 base and J by 5 bases. There are 14 residues in the CDR3. The CDR3 spells CASSLVQGNHEQYF. CDR3 DNA sequence: TGTGCCAGCAGCTTAGTACAGGGGAACCACGAGCAGTACTTC.

The V gene is TRBV5-6, the J gene TRBJ2-7; D is perhaps TRBD1 (5 bases). CDR1 is SGHDT and CDR2 is YYEEEE in the germline V gene. The CDR3 has 14 residues. Trimming pared 0 bases from V and 5 bases from J, leaving 12 bases between. The CDR3 DNA sequence: TGTGCCAGCAGCTTGGACTCAGGGTGGCACGAGCAGTACTTC. Protein sequence: CASSLDSGWHEQYF.

As DNA, the CDR3 is TGCAGCGTTGCACCGGGAGGCATATCCTACAATGAGCAGTTCTTC. Protein: CSVAPGGISYNEQFF. The chain uses TRBV29-1 and TRBJ2-1; 7 bases are shared with TRBD2. Trimming removed 4 bases from V and 1 base from J; junction bases left unmatched: 7. The CDR3 loop spans 15 amino acids. Germline V lookup: CDR1 SQVTM, CDR2 ANQGSEA.

The rearrangement uses TRBV4-1 and TRBJ2-5, with 8 bases identical to TRBD2. Per germline, CDR1 MGHRA and CDR2 YSYEKL. Trimming took 4 bases from V and 1 from J; bases not matched to a gene: 2. The CDR3 covers 14 residues. CDR3 bases: TGCGCCAGCAGCCCACGGGGGGGCCAAGAGACCCAGTACTTC. Translated, it gives CASSPRGGQETQYF.

The rearrangement links TRBV2 to TRBJ2-1; 7 bases align to TRBD1. Germline values: CDR1 SNHLY, CDR2 FYNNEI. Losses at the gene ends were 6 bases for V and 4 bases for J; bases not matched to a gene: 0. The CDR3 covers 12 residues. The CDR3: CASRDRYNEQFF. CDR3 coding DNA: TGTGCCAGCAGGGACAGGTACAATGAGCAGTTCTTC.

The chain couples TRBV7-2 to TRBJ2-7; 13 bases map to TRBD2. With 5 bases clipped from V and 5 bases from J, the junction kept 18 bases outside the gene matches. Germline V gives CDR1 SGHTA, CDR2 FQGNSA. The CDR3 extends over 19 amino acids. The CDR3 region is CASSPGLAGNPFMADEQYF. CDR3 nucleotide sequence: TGTGCCAGCAGCCCGGGACTAGCGGGAAATCCCTTCATGGCGGACGAGCAGTACTTC.

The chain links TRBV6-1 to TRBJ1-1; D possibly corresponds to TRBD1 (5 bases). Germline V gene lookup returns CDR1 MNHNS and CDR2 SASEGT. Trimming left V 2 bases short and J 7 bases short, with 11 bases between. This CDR3 is built from 13 residues. In DNA form, the CDR3 reads TGTGCCAGCAGTGAACGGACACCACTTGAAGCTTTCTTT. It is translated as CASSERTPLEAFF.

The chain couples TRBV27 to TRBJ1-2, with D possibly being TRBD1 (6 bases). V shed 3 bases and J shed 7 bases, with 15 bases lying between them. Germline CDR1 is MNHEY and CDR2 is SMNVEV (reference sequence). The CDR3 runs to 14 residues. CDR3 protein: CASSFVGAPGGYTF. The CDR3 region has the DNA TGTGCCAGCAGTTTTGTGGGGGCGCCCGGTGGCTACACCTTC.

The chain has TRBV28 and TRBJ2-7; 12 positions match TRBD2. The germline V gene has CDR1 MDHEN and CDR2 SYDVKM. J lost 7 bases, V lost 2 bases, and 6 bases had no gene match. The CDR3 contains 15 residues. The CDR3 protein is CASSLPSGRAGEQYF. DNA of the CDR3: TGTGCCAGCAGTTTACCTAGCGGGAGGGCGGGGGAGCAGTACTTC.

The chain combines TRBV19 with TRBJ2-7, with 13 bases identical to TRBD2. Germline loops: CDR1 LNHDA, CDR2 SQIVND (reference sequence). CDR3 length: 16 residues. J gave up 1 base and V 7 bases, and 7 bases lay outside the gene matches. Written as DNA, the CDR3 is TGTGCCAGTAAGGGACTAGCGGGATCCTGGTCCTACGAGCAGTACTTC. Protein sequence: CASKGLAGSWSYEQYF. The whole variable domain, remainder taken from reference TRBV19 and TRBJ2-7, is DGGITQSPKYLFRKEGQNVTLSCEQNLNHDAMYWYRQDPGQGLRLIYYSQIVNDFQKGDIAEGYSVSREKKESFPLTVTSAQKNPTAFYLCASKGLAGSWSYEQYFGPGTRLTVT.

The chain combines TRBV19 with TRBJ2-1; 7 positions agree with TRBD2. This CDR3 has 16 amino acids. Per the germline V gene, CDR1 is LNHDA and CDR2 is SQIVND (reference sequence). Trimming cost V 4 bases and J 1 base; bases outside gene matches: 7. The CDR3 spells CASSRSSGDSYNEQFF. The DNA for the CDR3 is TGTGCCAGTAGTAGGTCTAGCGGTGATTCCTACAATGAGCAGTTCTTC.

The chain uses TRBV5-4 and TRBJ1-1; D gene ambiguous. The ends were cut back, 4 bases at V and 7 bases at J, with 8 bases in the middle. Per germline, CDR1 SGHNT and CDR2 YYREEE (reference sequence). CDR3 length: 11 amino acids. CDR3 protein: CASSLGSEAFF. CDR3 in DNA: TGTGCCAGCAGCCTGGGGAGTGAAGCTTTCTTT.